Each of the 26 T cell receptor beta chains below was sequenced from the same sample in a study of blood T cell repertoires in COVID-19. Sequencing was performed with immunoSEQ multiplex PCR; in TCRdb, only in-frame clones are kept and a portion is missing. The sample lists just over 300,000 clones; 85% to 90% were seen once. Sample: PBMCs or T cells enriched from blood (not recorded which). Receptors were obtained from a man younger than 45 who had recovered from COVID-19.

V is TRBV6-5 and J is TRBJ1-1; D is perhaps TRBD1 (6 bases). Looked up from germline, CDR1 is MNHEY and CDR2 is SVGAGI. Trimming shortened V by 4 bases and J by 6 bases, and 12 bases separated the two germline ends. CDR3 length: 13 amino acids. This chain's CDR3 is CASSSVGGAEAFF. The CDR3 region has the DNA TGTGCCAGCAGTTCTGTAGGGGGGGCTGAAGCTTTCTTT.

This chain links TRBV19 with TRBJ1-2; D is undetermined. The length of the CDR3 is 9 residues. Between the trimmed V and J ends, which lost 7 bases and 6 bases, there was a span of 3 bases. The germline gives CDR1 LNHDA, CDR2 SQIVND (reference sequence). The CDR3 nucleotides read TGTGCCAGTACCGATGGCTACACCTTC. Protein product: CASTDGYTF.

This sequence joins TRBV30 and TRBJ1-1; D not resolved. The CDR3 spans 11 residues. V was shortened by 1 base and J by 4 bases, with 4 bases between the two germline ends. The V gene's germline CDR1 is GTSNPN and CDR2 SVGIG (reference sequence). DNA of the CDR3: TGTGCCTGGAGTGGGAGCACTGAAGCTTTCTTT. Amino acids: CAWSGSTEAFF.

This rearrangement joins TRBV19 to TRBJ1-5; possible D gene TRBD1, 5 bases. The CDR3 covers 15 residues. Trimming took off 0 bases at V and 2 bases at J, with 8 bases between the two ends. The V gene's germline CDR1 is LNHDA and CDR2 SQIVND (reference sequence). The CDR3 protein is CASSIDRAGNQPQHF. The DNA for the CDR3 is TGTGCCAGTAGTATAGACAGGGCCGGCAATCAGCCCCAGCATTTT.

The J gene is TRBJ1-1, the V gene TRBV7-9; 9 bases fit TRBD1. Unmatched junction bases numbered 4, after V lost 5 bases and J lost 0 bases. There are 15 residues in the CDR3. Germline V CDR1 and CDR2: SEHNR, FQNEAQ (reference sequence). The DNA for the CDR3 is TGTGCCAGCAGCACGGGACAGGGTATGAACACTGAAGCTTTCTTT. The encoded protein is CASSTGQGMNTEAFF. The full variable domain, completed using reference TRBV7-9 and TRBJ1-1, is DTGVSQNPRHKITKRGQNVTFRCDPISEHNRLYWYRQTLGQGPEFLTYFQNEAQLEKSRLLSDRFSAERPKGSFSTLEIQRTEQGDSAMYLCASSTGQGMNTEAFFGQGTRLTVV.

The rearrangement links TRBV30 to TRBJ2-5; D is uncertain. Trimming shortened V by 3 bases and J by 5 bases, and 7 bases separated the two germline ends. Per the germline V gene, CDR1 is GTSNPN and CDR2 is SVGIG (reference sequence). CDR3 length: 11 residues. CDR3 in amino acids: CAWRLTETQYF. The CDR3 coding sequence is TGTGCCTGGAGGTTAACTGAGACCCAGTACTTC.

V and J are TRBV9 and TRBJ2-3; D might be TRBD2 (6 bases). The V end lost 0 bases, the J end lost 6 bases, and 14 bases lay between the germline ends. Germline CDR1 is SGDLS and CDR2 is YYNGEE. This CDR3 is 15 amino acids long. The CDR3 loop reads CASSVGGTRGDTQYF. The CDR3 DNA follows: TGTGCCAGCAGCGTAGGGGGGACTCGAGGGGATACGCAGTATTTT.

The rearrangement uses TRBV24-1 and TRBJ2-7; no definite D call. Trimming shortened V by 4 bases and J by 3 bases, and 9 bases separated the two germline ends. Germline CDR1 is KGHDR and CDR2 is SFDVKD. This CDR3 region has 13 residues. CDR3 residues: CATSEPPGYEQYF. CDR3 in DNA: TGTGCCACCAGTGAGCCCCCGGGCTACGAGCAGTACTTC.

CDR3 loop: CASSLTPAGDTQYF. For the CDR3, the DNA is TGTGCCAGCAGCTTAACCCCCGCGGGAGATACGCAGTATTTT. The J gene is TRBJ2-3, the V gene TRBV11-3, with D maybe TRBD2 (5 bases). Germline V gives CDR1 SGHNT, CDR2 YENEEA. There are 14 residues in the CDR3. V was pared by 2 bases and J by 5 bases, with 11 bases between.

V usage is TRBV5-4 and J usage is TRBJ2-1; D perhaps matches TRBD2 (5 bases). The V end was cut by 3 bases, the J end by 6 bases, with 13 bases between. This CDR3 has 14 amino acids. The germline gives CDR1 SGHNT, CDR2 YYREEE (reference sequence). CDR3 sequence: CASSSPTSPNEQFF. The CDR3 coding sequence is TGTGCCAGCAGCTCTCCAACTAGTCCCAATGAGCAGTTCTTC. Combining the CDR3 with reference TRBV5-4 and TRBJ2-1 gives the whole variable domain ETGVTQSPTHLIKTRGQQVTLRCSSQSGHNTVSWYQQALGQGPQFIFQYYREEENGRGNFPPRFSGLQFPNYSSELNVNALELDDSALYLCASSSPTSPNEQFFGPGTRLTVL.

This clone was observed a single time. This chain joins TRBV19 and TRBJ1-5; the match to TRBD1 covers 8 bases. Germline-derived CDR1 and CDR2 are LNHDA and SQIVND (reference sequence). The CDR3 runs to 15 residues. The V gene end was trimmed by 3 bases and the J gene end by 6 bases; junction bases not matched to a gene: 7. The CDR3, as DNA: TGTGCCAGTAGTATCTCGCAGGGGGCGGGTCAGCCCCAGCATTTT. Its translation is CASSISQGAGQPQHF.

The J gene is TRBJ1-1, the V gene TRBV5-4; maybe TRBD1 (5 bases). Trimming took 7 bases from V and 1 from J, leaving 14 bases between them. Germline CDR1 reads SGHNT; CDR2 reads YYREEE (reference sequence). The CDR3 is made up of 14 amino acids. DNA of the CDR3: TGTGCCAGCTCGGGGGGAACACCGAACACTGAAGCTTTCTTT. The encoded protein is CASSGGTPNTEAFF.

The genes are TRBV5-1 and TRBJ2-7; TRBD2 aligns across 7 bases. The CDR3 length is 14 residues. CDR1 and CDR2 from the germline V gene are SGHRS and YFSETQ. The V and J ends lost 4 bases and 3 bases, in that order; junction bases with no gene match: 7. The DNA for the CDR3 is TGCGCCAGCAGCGTGTCGGGAGGTGGCTACGAGCAGTACTTC. It translates to CASSVSGGGYEQYF.

This clone was detected a few times. This chain links TRBV6-5 with TRBJ1-2, with D unclear. Per germline, CDR1 MNHEY and CDR2 SVGAGI. The CDR3 extends over 12 amino acids. Trimming left V 1 base short and J 7 bases short, with 7 bases between. CDR3 sequence: CASSYYRGGYTF. The CDR3 nucleotides read TGTGCCAGCAGTTACTATCGGGGTGGCTACACCTTC.

This clone was observed a handful of times. This chain uses TRBV7-8 with TRBJ1-5; no clear D. Germline lookup yields CDR1 SGHVS and CDR2 FQNEAQ. The CDR3 extends over 16 amino acids. Trimming removed 2 bases from V and 4 bases from J, with 15 bases in between. In nucleotides, the CDR3 is TGTGCCAGCAGCTTAATGGGCCAGGTAGGAAATCAGCCCCAGCATTTT. It is translated as CASSLMGQVGNQPQHF.

The chain joins TRBV10-3 to TRBJ2-7; D not certain. The V end lost 4 bases, the J end lost 2 bases, and 6 bases lay between the germline ends. Germline V gives CDR1 ENHRY, CDR2 SYGVKD. CDR3 size: 12 residues. CDR3 loop: CAISGLPYEQYF. CDR3 sequence (DNA): TGTGCCATCAGTGGCCTACCCTACGAGCAGTACTTC.

The chain is built from TRBV18 and TRBJ2-1, with 9 bases fitting TRBD1. There are 20 residues in the CDR3. Per the germline V gene, CDR1 is KGHSH and CDR2 is LQKENI. Trimming took 6 bases from V and 2 from J; bases not matched to a gene: 20. In nucleotides, the CDR3 is TGTGCCAGCTCTAACCAAGGCCCACAGGGGGCATTTTCCCCCTACAATGAGCAGTTCTTC. Translation gives CASSNQGPQGAFSPYNEQFF.

The genes are TRBV28 and TRBJ1-2; 9 positions agree with TRBD1. After removal of 7 bases from V and 4 bases from J, the junction contained 16 bases not matched to a gene. CDR3 length: 17 amino acids. CDR1 and CDR2 (germline): MDHEN, SYDVKM. CDR3 amino acids: CASKRTGTGKSSYGYTF. DNA for the CDR3: TGTGCCAGCAAAAGGACCGGGACAGGGAAGTCTTCCTATGGCTACACCTTC.

This chain connects TRBV30 to TRBJ2-2; the match to TRBD2 covers 15 bases. Germline CDR1 is GTSNPN and CDR2 is SVGIG (reference sequence). The CDR3 has 16 residues. V gave up 4 bases and J gave up 8 bases; unmatched junction bases: 8. CDR3 DNA: TGTGCCTGGAAGCACGGGACTAGCGGGAGGCGGGGGGAGCTGTTTTTT. This translates into CAWKHGTSGRRGELFF. Combining the CDR3 with reference TRBV30 and TRBJ2-2 gives the whole variable domain SQTIHQWPATLVQPVGSPLSLECTVEGTSNPNLYWYRQAAGRGLQLLFYSVGIGQISSEVPQNLSASRPQDRQFILSSKKLLLSDSGFYLCAWKHGTSGRRGELFFGEGSRLTVL.

This chain connects TRBV11-2 to TRBJ2-1, with D possibly TRBD2 on 6 matching bases. The V end lost 6 bases, the J end lost 0 bases, and 24 bases lay between the germline ends. The CDR3 contains 19 residues. Per the germline V gene, CDR1 is SGHAT and CDR2 is FQNNGV. As DNA, the CDR3 is TGTGCCAGCAGTCCTAGGAAAATTGTACCCGGGGGCTCCTACAATGAGCAGTTCTTC. Translated: CASSPRKIVPGGSYNEQFF. Full variable domain (rest looked up from reference TRBV11-2 and TRBJ2-1): EAGVAQSPRYKIIEKRQSVAFWCNPISGHATLYWYQQILGQGPKLLIQFQNNGVVDDSQLPKDRFSAERLKGVDSTLKIQPAKLEDSAVYLCASSPRKIVPGGSYNEQFFGPGTRLTVL.

The chain employs TRBV19 and TRBJ2-7, with TRBD1 matching over 9 bases. From germline, CDR1 is LNHDA and CDR2 SQIVND (reference sequence). The length of the CDR3 is 15 residues. The J segment lost 2 bases and the V segment lost 5 bases, leaving 7 bases of the junction unmatched. CDR3 coding DNA: TGTGCCAGTAGTGCCGGGACAGGGTACACCTACGAGCAGTACTTC. Its protein product is CASSAGTGYTYEQYF.

The chain combines TRBV2 with TRBJ1-3; D ambiguous. The CDR3 runs to 15 residues. The V and J ends lost 9 bases and 0 bases respectively, with 15 bases between them. The germline V gene has CDR1 SNHLY and CDR2 FYNNEI. The chain's CDR3 is CASHRVAHSGNTIYF. In nucleotides, the CDR3 is TGTGCCAGTCACCGGGTGGCCCACTCTGGAAACACCATATATTTT.

The chain employs TRBV6-5 and TRBJ1-5; tentatively, D is TRBD1 (5 bases). The length of the CDR3 is 14 residues. The germline V gene encodes CDR1 MNHEY and CDR2 SVGAGI. V lost 7 bases and J lost 1, with 11 bases in between. The DNA of the CDR3 is TGTGCCAGCAAGACAGCGTCGAGCAATCAGCCCCAGCATTTT. Translated, it gives CASKTASSNQPQHF.

The CDR3 sequence is CSVRDRGRGETQYF. CDR3 DNA: TGCAGCGTGAGGGACAGGGGGCGCGGAGAGACCCAGTACTTC. The gene calls are TRBV29-1 and TRBJ2-5; TRBD1 aligns across 12 bases. V gave up 6 bases and J gave up 4 bases; unmatched junction bases: 6. CDR1 and CDR2 (germline): SQVTM, ANQGSEA. CDR3 length: 14 amino acids.

The rearrangement joins TRBV5-5 to TRBJ1-1; 7 positions match TRBD1. From germline, CDR1 is SGHKS and CDR2 YYEKEE (reference sequence). The CDR3 spans 14 residues. After removal of 5 bases from V and 0 bases from J, the junction contained 4 bases not matched to a gene. The CDR3 DNA is TGTGCCAGCAGTTCAGGGGGTATGAACACTGAAGCTTTCTTT. Amino acid sequence: CASSSGGMNTEAFF.

V and J are TRBV19 and TRBJ2-1; TRBD2 aligns across 9 bases. The germline CDR1 and CDR2 sequences are LNHDA and SQIVND (reference sequence). CDR3 size: 20 residues. V shed 7 bases and J 4 bases; nucleotides not matched to a gene: 23. In nucleotides, the CDR3 is TGTGCCAGTATCGGGAGGGGCGTTACTCTAGGCGGGAGGGGGTACAATGAGCAGTTCTTC. Its translation is CASIGRGVTLGGRGYNEQFF.